The 2 T cell receptor beta chains in this list originate from one sample, sequenced in a study of cytomegalovirus exposure and HLA in healthy donors. The PCR had 60 Vbeta and 13 Jbeta primers. Data came from immunoSEQ multiplex PCR; TCRdb stores just in-frame clones and leaves some out. The repertoire includes under 200,000 clones, around 79% of them detected once, and 2% to 3% sits in the top ten. Sequencing used PBMCs. The receptors come from a woman in her forties in good health and CMV-seropositive.

The chain carries TRBV7-9 and TRBJ1-2; 8 nucleotides match TRBD1. With V trimmed by 2 bases and J by 7 bases, 0 bases remained unmatched. Germline lookup yields CDR1 SEHNR and CDR2 FQNEAQ (reference sequence). The CDR3 runs 12 residues. CDR3 in amino acids: CASSLTGGGYTF. CDR3 sequence (DNA): TGTGCCAGCAGCTTAACAGGGGGTGGCTACACCTTC. The complete variable domain, with remaining parts taken from reference TRBV7-9 and TRBJ1-2, reads DTGVSQNPRHKITKRGQNVTFRCDPISEHNRLYWYRQTLGQGPEFLTYFQNEAQLEKSRLLSDRFSAERPKGSFSTLEIQRTEQGDSAMYLCASSLTGGGYTFGSGTRLTVV.

The CDR3 region is CASSLVLGAGGTDTQYF. The CDR3, as DNA: TGTGCCAGCAGCTTGGTCTTGGGAGCGGGAGGAACAGATACGCAGTATTTT. The V gene is TRBV11-3, the J gene TRBJ2-3; 9 bases fit TRBD2. The CDR3 is 17 residues long. The V gene's germline CDR1 is SGHNT and CDR2 YENEEA. V dropped 3 bases and J dropped 3; count of bases not matched to a gene: 10.